This is a list of T cell receptor beta chains from one sample in a study of cytomegalovirus exposure and HLA in healthy donors. Method: immunoSEQ multiplex PCR; TCRdb's copy keeps in-frame clones and lacks some. The repertoire holds around 100,000 clones, with over 65% as singletons. Sequences were obtained from PBMCs. All receptors derive from a man in his forties in good health and CMV-seronegative. CDR3s include the opening cysteine and the closing phenylalanine or tryptophan. A D gene is named only where the DNA matches it firmly. A clone size is listed for some rows: how often the clone was seen (once, few, many), or a class if it is expanded.

d_gene: .
j_gene: TRBJ2-3
len: 16
abundance: .
v_gene: TRBV7-7
CDR3nt: TGTGCTAGCAGCTCCACCCCTTACCTAGACACAGATACGCAGTATTTT
CDR3aa: CASSSTPYLDTDTQYF

d_gene: .
j_gene: TRBJ1-1
len: 14
abundance: .
v_gene: TRBV9
CDR3nt: TGTGCCAGCAGCGTAGGAGGGGGATGGACTGAAGCTTTCTTT
CDR3aa: CASSVGGGWTEAFF

d_gene: TRBD2
j_gene: TRBJ2-2
len: 19
abundance: .
v_gene: TRBV9
CDR3nt: TGTGCCAGCACCCCCTCACTAGCGGGGGGGCTTTCGAGGCCCGGGGAGCTGTTTTTT
CDR3aa: CASTPSLAGGLSRPGELFF

d_gene: .
j_gene: TRBJ1-1
len: 12
abundance: .
v_gene: TRBV29-1
CDR3nt: TGCAGCGCCCCGTCTCAGGGGACTGAAGCTTTCTTT
CDR3aa: CSAPSQGTEAFF

d_gene: TRBD1
j_gene: TRBJ1-2
len: 14
abundance: .
v_gene: TRBV6-5
CDR3nt: TGTGCCAGCACGCCCCGGACAGGGCGGGAAGGCTACACCTTC
CDR3aa: CASTPRTGREGYTF

d_gene: .
j_gene: TRBJ1-2
len: 15
abundance: .
v_gene: TRBV6-9
CDR3nt: TGTGCCAGCGGGTTGGACAGTCCCCCTAACTATGGCTACACCTTC
CDR3aa: CASGLDSPPNYGYTF

d_gene: .
j_gene: TRBJ2-7
len: 16
abundance: few
v_gene: TRBV19
CDR3nt: TGTGCCAGTAGTCCCGCTAGGGGGATGAGCTCCTACGAGCAGTACTTC
CDR3aa: CASSPARGMSSYEQYF

d_gene: .
j_gene: TRBJ1-3
len: 16
abundance: .
v_gene: TRBV18
CDR3nt: TGTGCCAGCTCACCCGGAACAGGAAACTCTGGAAACACCATATATTTT
CDR3aa: CASSPGTGNSGNTIYF

d_gene: .
j_gene: TRBJ2-2
len: 16
abundance: .
v_gene: TRBV5-1
CDR3nt: TGCGCCAGCAGCGATATCGGGGGGCAAAACACCGGGGAGCTGTTTTTT
CDR3aa: CASSDIGGQNTGELFF

d_gene: .
j_gene: TRBJ2-5
len: 12
abundance: .
v_gene: TRBV5-1
CDR3nt: TGCGCCAGCAGCTTGGGGACAGATGAGCAGTACTTC
CDR3aa: CASSLGTDEQYF

d_gene: .
j_gene: TRBJ2-2
len: 17
abundance: few
v_gene: TRBV4-1
CDR3nt: TGCGCCAGCAGCCTGAGGTGGAGGCAGGGGGGAACCGGGGAGCTGTTTTTT
CDR3aa: CASSLRWRQGGTGELFF

d_gene: TRBD1
j_gene: TRBJ1-5
len: 14
abundance: .
v_gene: TRBV7-2
CDR3nt: TGTGCCAGCAGCTCGGACAGGGGGAATCAGCCCCAGCATTTT
CDR3aa: CASSSDRGNQPQHF

d_gene: TRBD1
j_gene: TRBJ1-1
len: 15
abundance: .
v_gene: TRBV4-1
CDR3nt: TGCGCCAGCAGCCAGCCTCCGGGACAGGGCACTGAAGCTTTCTTT
CDR3aa: CASSQPPGQGTEAFF

d_gene: .
j_gene: TRBJ2-7
len: 14
abundance: .
v_gene: TRBV6-5
CDR3nt: TGTGCCAGCAGTAGAGCAGGGTTCTCCTACGAGCAGTACTTC
CDR3aa: CASSRAGFSYEQYF

d_gene: .
j_gene: TRBJ2-1
len: 16
abundance: few
v_gene: TRBV9
CDR3nt: TGTGCCAGCAGCGTGAAAAGCGGAAGCTCCTACAATGAGCAGTTCTTC
CDR3aa: CASSVKSGSSYNEQFF

d_gene: TRBD1
j_gene: TRBJ1-6
len: 14
abundance: .
v_gene: TRBV10-2
CDR3nt: TGCGCCAGCAGGGCCGGGACAGGGGAATCACCCCTCCACTTT
CDR3aa: CASRAGTGESPLHF

d_gene: TRBD2
j_gene: TRBJ2-3
len: 14
abundance: .
v_gene: TRBV27
CDR3nt: TGTGCCAGCCTCCCAGCGGGGGCCACGGATACGCAGTATTTT
CDR3aa: CASLPAGATDTQYF

d_gene: .
j_gene: TRBJ1-1
len: 13
abundance: .
v_gene: TRBV7-8
CDR3nt: TGTGCCAGCAGCTACGGGGAGAACACTGAAGCTTTCTTT
CDR3aa: CASSYGENTEAFF

d_gene: TRBD1
j_gene: TRBJ2-3
len: 16
abundance: .
v_gene: TRBV7-8
CDR3nt: TGTGCCAGCAGCCGCCGGGACAGGGCTAGCACAGATACGCAGTATTTT
CDR3aa: CASSRRDRASTDTQYF

d_gene: .
j_gene: TRBJ1-5
len: 15
abundance: .
v_gene: TRBV6-5
CDR3nt: TGTGCCAGCAGTTACTCTTTAGATAGCAATCAGCCCCAGCATTTT
CDR3aa: CASSYSLDSNQPQHF

d_gene: .
j_gene: TRBJ1-6
len: 14
abundance: .
v_gene: TRBV6-6
CDR3nt: TGTGCCAGCAGTTACTCGAACACTAATTCACCCCTCCACTTT
CDR3aa: CASSYSNTNSPLHF

d_gene: .
j_gene: TRBJ2-2
len: 14
abundance: once
v_gene: TRBV2
CDR3nt: TGTGCCAGCATAGGGGTAAAGAACACCGGGGAGCTGTTTTTT
CDR3aa: CASIGVKNTGELFF

d_gene: .
j_gene: TRBJ2-7
len: 12
abundance: .
v_gene: TRBV29-1
CDR3nt: TGCAGCGTTGCCACAGGGACCAACGAGCAGTACTTC
CDR3aa: CSVATGTNEQYF

d_gene: .
j_gene: TRBJ2-2
len: 18
abundance: .
v_gene: TRBV23-1
CDR3nt: TGCGCCAGCAGTCAACCGTGGGCACGGTGGGTAAGCACCGGGGAGCTGTTTTTT
CDR3aa: CASSQPWARWVSTGELFF

d_gene: TRBD1
j_gene: TRBJ1-3
len: 16
abundance: once
v_gene: TRBV5-1
CDR3nt: TGCGCCAGCAGCTCTCAGGGACAGGGGAGCGGAAACACCATATATTTT
CDR3aa: CASSSQGQGSGNTIYF

d_gene: .
j_gene: TRBJ1-1
len: 14
abundance: .
v_gene: TRBV4-1
CDR3nt: TGCGCCAGCAGCCAACCCGGGACTACCTGGGGAGCTTTCTTT
CDR3aa: CASSQPGTTWGAFF

d_gene: TRBD2
j_gene: TRBJ2-7
len: 15
abundance: .
v_gene: TRBV9
CDR3nt: TGTGCCAGCAGCGTATCGGGGGGGTTCACCTACGAGCAGTACTTC
CDR3aa: CASSVSGGFTYEQYF

d_gene: TRBD1
j_gene: TRBJ1-6
len: 15
abundance: .
v_gene: TRBV2
CDR3nt: TGTGCCAGCAGCCTCCCGGGACAGGGAAGCTCACCCCTCCACTTT
CDR3aa: CASSLPGQGSSPLHF

d_gene: TRBD1
j_gene: TRBJ1-1
len: 17
abundance: .
v_gene: TRBV6-1
CDR3nt: TGTGCCAGCAGTGAACACAGGGGGCCCTCAGAGAACACTGAAGCTTTCTTT
CDR3aa: CASSEHRGPSENTEAFF

d_gene: TRBD1
j_gene: TRBJ2-7
len: 16
abundance: .
v_gene: TRBV19
CDR3nt: TGTGCCAGTAGTCCCAGGACAGGGGGAGGGGACTACGAGCAGTACTTC
CDR3aa: CASSPRTGGGDYEQYF

d_gene: .
j_gene: TRBJ1-2
len: 13
abundance: .
v_gene: TRBV5-1
CDR3nt: TGCGCCAGCAGCCGCGTAGACAGCGATGGCTACACCTTC
CDR3aa: CASSRVDSDGYTF

d_gene: .
j_gene: TRBJ2-2
len: 14
abundance: .
v_gene: TRBV7-9
CDR3nt: TGTGCCAGCGGTTACGCGGGGCACACCGGGGAGCTGTTTTTT
CDR3aa: CASGYAGHTGELFF

d_gene: TRBD1
j_gene: TRBJ2-5
len: 16
abundance: .
v_gene: TRBV7-9
CDR3nt: TGTGCCAGCAGCGCAAGGCTACAGGGGATCCAAGAGACCCAGTACTTC
CDR3aa: CASSARLQGIQETQYF

d_gene: TRBD1
j_gene: TRBJ2-5
len: 14
abundance: .
v_gene: TRBV19
CDR3nt: TGTGCCAGTAGTGCGAACAGGGGACCAGAGACCCAGTACTTC
CDR3aa: CASSANRGPETQYF

d_gene: .
j_gene: TRBJ2-2
len: 15
abundance: .
v_gene: TRBV11-3
CDR3nt: TGTGCCAGCAGCGCGGGACAGCCTAGAACCGGGGAGCTGTTTTTT
CDR3aa: CASSAGQPRTGELFF

d_gene: TRBD1
j_gene: TRBJ1-2
len: 13
abundance: .
v_gene: TRBV19
CDR3nt: TGTGCCAGTACGGACAGGGGGAACTATGGCTACACCTTC
CDR3aa: CASTDRGNYGYTF

d_gene: .
j_gene: TRBJ1-2
len: 14
abundance: .
v_gene: TRBV21-1
CDR3nt: TGTGCCAGCAGCAAAGCTAGGACAGGGCAGGGCTACACCTTC
CDR3aa: CASSKARTGQGYTF

d_gene: .
j_gene: TRBJ2-5
len: 14
abundance: .
v_gene: TRBV5-1
CDR3nt: TGCGCCAGCAGCTTCCAGGGAGGGGGAGAGACCCAGTACTTC
CDR3aa: CASSFQGGGETQYF

d_gene: TRBD1
j_gene: TRBJ2-2
len: 16
abundance: .
v_gene: TRBV9
CDR3nt: TGTGCCAGCAGCATACCGACAGGGATTAACACCGGGGAGCTGTTTTTT
CDR3aa: CASSIPTGINTGELFF

d_gene: .
j_gene: TRBJ2-7
len: 18
abundance: once
v_gene: TRBV21-1
CDR3nt: TGTGCCAGCAGCCCCCGCGGGGCGGCGGGTAACTTATCCTACGAGCAGTACTTC
CDR3aa: CASSPRGAAGNLSYEQYF

d_gene: .
j_gene: TRBJ2-7
len: 15
abundance: .
v_gene: TRBV12-5
CDR3nt: TGTGCTAGTGGTTTGGGGGAGTGGACCTCCCTACGGCAGTACTTC
CDR3aa: CASGLGEWTSLRQYF

d_gene: .
j_gene: TRBJ2-3
len: 14
abundance: .
v_gene: TRBV5-1
CDR3nt: TGCGCCAGCAGCTTGACGACACGCCCCGATACGCAGTATTTT
CDR3aa: CASSLTTRPDTQYF

d_gene: TRBD2
j_gene: TRBJ2-3
len: 17
abundance: .
v_gene: TRBV5-1
CDR3nt: TGCGCCAGCAGCTCTCGAGCTAGCGGGGGGACCACAGATACGCAGTATTTT
CDR3aa: CASSSRASGGTTDTQYF

d_gene: TRBD1
j_gene: TRBJ1-2
len: 13
abundance: .
v_gene: TRBV27
CDR3nt: TGTGCCAGCAGTCGGACAGGGGATCGTGGCTACACCTTC
CDR3aa: CASSRTGDRGYTF

d_gene: TRBD1
j_gene: TRBJ1-4
len: 15
abundance: once
v_gene: TRBV7-9
CDR3nt: TGTTCCAGCAGCACCGGGACAGCTTCTAATGAAAAACTGTTTTTT
CDR3aa: CSSSTGTASNEKLFF

d_gene: .
j_gene: TRBJ2-3
len: 16
abundance: .
v_gene: TRBV1
CDR3nt: TGCACCAGCAGCCAAGATACGGGGTTAGGCACAGATACGCAGTATTTT
CDR3aa: CTSSQDTGLGTDTQYF